A single sample gave rise to the 24 T cell receptor beta chains below, sequenced in a study of T-cell reconstitution after alpha-beta-depleted transplantation in children. TCRbeta library preparation incorporated unique molecular identifiers. Each CDR3 protein gets one entry after TCRdb re-called the PCR reads with MiXCR. Of about 200,000 distinct CDR3 sequences in the sample, approximately 6.9% were seen once. The sequencing used PBMCs, collected before TCRalphabeta/CD19-depleted stem cell transplant. Receptors originate from a boy aged 2 to 10 with acute lymphoblastic leukemia, due to receive a stem cell transplant.

There are many counts of this clonotype. The rearrangement joins TRBV20-1 to TRBJ2-1, with unresolved D. Trimming shortened V by 2 bases and J by 3 bases, and 8 bases separated the two germline ends. The CDR3 length is 13 residues. Germline V gives CDR1 DFQATT, CDR2 SNEGSKA (reference sequence). The CDR3 DNA reads as TGCAGTGCTAGACCGTTGAACTACAATGAGCAGTTCTTC. Its protein product is CSARPLNYNEQFF.

This sequence joins TRBV10-2 and TRBJ2-1; 14 positions match TRBD2. CDR3 length: 17 residues. CDR1 WSHSY and CDR2 SAAADI come from the germline V gene. V shed 6 bases and J 1 base; nucleotides not matched to a gene: 5. This chain's CDR3 is CASRTSGGAGSYNEQFF. The CDR3 coding sequence is TGCGCCAGCAGGACTAGCGGGGGGGCGGGGTCCTACAATGAGCAGTTCTTC.

The chain uses TRBV10-3 and TRBJ2-1; possibly TRBD1 or TRBD2 for D (5 bases each). The CDR3 sequence is 16 residues long. The V gene lost 11 bases and the J gene lost 4 bases, with 24 bases spanning the gap. Per the germline V gene, CDR1 is ENHRY and CDR2 is SYGVKD. The CDR3 DNA reads as TGTGCCGCCGGGCAGGGTACTAGTCTTGGATACAATGAGCAGTTCTTC. Translated: CAAGQGTSLGYNEQFF.

This clonotype has at least ten counts. The chain has TRBV18 and TRBJ2-2; TRBD2 might be the D (7 bases). V was shortened by 2 bases and J by 1 base, with 11 bases between the two germline ends. The germline V gene has CDR1 KGHSH and CDR2 LQKENI. There are 16 residues in the CDR3. DNA for the CDR3: TGTGCCAGCTCACCAACGGGGGGCCAGAACACCGGGGAGCTGTTTTTT. Protein: CASSPTGGQNTGELFF.

This clonotype was seen a handful of times. The chain joins TRBV7-2 to TRBJ1-1; 8 nucleotides agree with TRBD1. Trimming at V came to 0 bases and at J to 11 bases, leaving 8 bases not matched to a gene. Per the germline V gene, CDR1 is SGHTA and CDR2 is FQGNSA. This CDR3 is 14 amino acids long. In DNA, the CDR3 is TGTGCCAGCAGCTTAGCTTGGCAGGGGGCTCGGGCTTTCTTT. Translating it yields CASSLAWQGARAFF.

The rearrangement joins TRBV4-1 to TRBJ2-1; TRBD2 agrees at 9 bases. V was pared by 3 bases and J by 0 bases, with 15 bases of the junction left unmatched. The germline V gene encodes CDR1 MGHRA and CDR2 YSYEKL. The CDR3 has 20 amino acids. CDR3 coding DNA: TGCGCCAGCAGCCATAAAAGGGGGGGTAGCGGGGGAAGCTCCTACAATGAGCAGTTCTTC. This gives the protein CASSHKRGGSGGSSYNEQFF.

Notes on this clonotype: A much bigger clone sits one base away, suggesting this may be a read error. The rearrangement links TRBV20-1 to TRBJ2-1; 9 bases line up with TRBD2. Germline assignment: CDR1 DFQATT and CDR2 SNEGSKA (reference sequence). The CDR3 has 16 amino acids. The CDR3 protein is CIARAYAGGIYNEQFF. CDR3 coding DNA: TGCATTGCTAGAGCCTATGCGGGGGGGATCTACAATGAGCAGTTCTTC.

This clonotype occurred many times. This chain links TRBV6-5 with TRBJ2-2; D remains unclear. This CDR3 region has 11 residues. V lost 6 bases and J lost 6, with 5 bases in between. Germline V gene data show CDR1 as MNHEY and CDR2 as SVGAGI. The DNA for the CDR3 is TGTGCCAGCAGGGGTTCCGGGGAGCTGTTTTTT. Translation: CASRGSGELFF.

This clonotype came up a few times. The CDR3 nucleotides read TGCGCCAGCAGCTTGGCCACAGGGAGCGAGCAGTTCTTC. It yields the protein CASSLATGSEQFF. The chain employs TRBV5-1 and TRBJ2-1; D may be TRBD1 (6 bases). V shed 0 bases and J shed 10 bases, with 11 bases lying between them. The CDR3 sequence is 13 residues long. Germline V gene sequence: CDR1 SGHRS, CDR2 YFSETQ.

The rearrangement uses TRBV7-2 and TRBJ2-1; 9 bases fit TRBD2. CDR1 and CDR2 from the germline V gene are SGHTA and FQGNSA. J was trimmed by 5 bases and V by 5 bases; bases with no gene match: 10. The CDR3 is made up of 16 amino acids. The CDR3 sequence: CASSNQERGADNEQFF. The DNA for the CDR3 is TGTGCCAGCAGCAACCAAGAGCGGGGGGCAGACAATGAGCAGTTCTTC.

The sample holds a few counts of this clonotype. V gene TRBV12-3 or TRBV12-4 combines with J gene TRBJ2-1; TRBD1 aligns across 8 bases. Trimming removed 3 bases from V and 6 bases from J; junction bases left unmatched: 4. This CDR3 spans 14 amino acids. In nucleotides, the CDR3 is TGTGCCAGCAGTTTTGGACAGGGCATCAATGAGCAGTTCTTC. Protein: CASSFGQGINEQFF.

At least ten counts were recorded for this clonotype. This sequence joins TRBV7-8 and TRBJ2-4; unclear D gene. Germline-derived CDR1 and CDR2 are SGHVS and FQNEAQ. V lost 1 base and J lost 5, with 9 bases in between. The length of the CDR3 is 14 residues. The CDR3 DNA sequence: TGTGCCAGCAGCTTAGTCGGCCGCGAAAACATTCAGTACTTC. Its translation: CASSLVGRENIQYF.

This clonotype was recorded at least ten times. The rearrangement uses TRBV20-1 and TRBJ2-3; TRBD2 is a possible D gene (6 bases). CDR1 DFQATT and CDR2 SNEGSKA come from the germline V gene (reference sequence). V was shortened by 7 bases and J by 6 bases, with 14 bases between the two germline ends. The CDR3 is 12 residues long. This chain's CDR3 is CSGGGDSDTQYF. CDR3 in DNA: TGCAGTGGAGGAGGGGATAGCGATACGCAGTATTTT.

This clonotype came up a few times. J is TRBJ2-3 and V is TRBV7-9; a weak D match, TRBD2 (6 bases). V dropped 3 bases and J dropped 4 bases, with 11 bases sitting between them. Germline lookup yields CDR1 SEHNR and CDR2 FQNEAQ (reference sequence). CDR3 size: 14 residues. CDR3 amino acids: CASSFVASADTQYF. The CDR3 DNA follows: TGTGCCAGCAGCTTCGTCGCTAGCGCAGATACGCAGTATTTT.

The rearrangement links TRBV7-8 to TRBJ1-5, with D unresolved. The CDR3 is 15 residues long. CDR1 SGHVS and CDR2 FQNEAQ come from the germline V gene. The germline V and J ends were trimmed by 1 base and 9 bases, with 16 bases remaining between them. The CDR3 sequence: CASSLDGGRGLPQHF. In nucleotides, the CDR3 is TGTGCCAGCAGCTTAGACGGAGGCCGAGGTTTGCCCCAGCATTTT.

This clonotype has at least ten counts. The rearrangement uses TRBV20-1 and TRBJ2-1; the D is unclear. The CDR3 totals 12 residues. V was cut by 7 bases and J by 5 bases, with 12 bases left in between. Germline lookup yields CDR1 DFQATT and CDR2 SNEGSKA (reference sequence). CDR3 sequence reads: CSVELYDNEQFF. The CDR3 DNA is TGCAGTGTTGAATTATATGACAATGAGCAGTTCTTC.

This clonotype has a count of ten or more. The rearrangement joins TRBV11-3 to TRBJ2-2, with 11 bases matching TRBD2. CDR3 length: 17 residues. J gave up 4 bases and V 1 base, and 5 bases lay outside the gene matches. Germline assignment: CDR1 SGHNT and CDR2 YENEEA. CDR3 sequence: CASSLVTSGIGTGELFF. The CDR3 region has the DNA TGTGCCAGCAGCTTAGTGACTAGCGGGATCGGCACCGGGGAGCTGTTTTTT. The full variable domain, in which reference TRBV11-3 and TRBJ2-2 provide the parts outside the CDR3, is EAGVVQSPRYKIIEKKQPVAFWCNPISGHNTLYWYLQNLGQGPELLIRYENEEAVDDSQLPKDRFSAERLKGVDSTLKIQPAELGDSAVYLCASSLVTSGIGTGELFFGEGSRLTVL.

This clonotype was seen a handful of times. V usage is TRBV12-3 or TRBV12-4 and J usage is TRBJ2-3, with TRBD2 identical over 8 bases. The CDR3 spans 19 residues. Trimming at V came to 3 bases and at J to 5 bases, leaving 19 bases not matched to a gene. CDR3 DNA sequence: TGTGCCAGCAGTTTTATTCTTCCGGACCGGGAGGGGAGTGGAGATACGCAGTATTTT. It yields the protein CASSFILPDREGSGDTQYF.

This chain links TRBV7-6 with TRBJ2-6, with unresolved D. V was cut by 1 base and J by 0 bases, with 7 bases left in between. Germline V gene data show CDR1 as SGHVS and CDR2 as FNYEAQ. This CDR3 comprises 16 residues. Here the CDR3 DNA reads TGTGCCAGCAGCTTAGAAACCTTCTCTGGGGCCAACGTCCTGACTTTC. Protein sequence: CASSLETFSGANVLTF. The variable domain in full, completed from reference TRBV7-6 and TRBJ2-6, reads GAGVSQSPRYKVTKRGQDVALRCDPISGHVSLYWYRQALGQGPEFLTYFNYEAQQDKSGLPNDRFSAERPEGSISTLTIQRTEQRDSAMYRCASSLETFSGANVLTFGAGSRLTVL.

The V and J genes are TRBV28 and TRBJ1-1; 9 bases fit TRBD1. CDR1 MDHEN and CDR2 SYDVKM come from the germline V gene. Losses at the gene ends were 6 bases for V and 1 base for J; bases not matched to a gene: 3. The CDR3 is made up of 14 amino acids. CDR3 bases: TGTGCCAGCAGCCGGGACAGGGCGAACACTGAAGCTTTCTTT. Residues: CASSRDRANTEAFF.

The chain links TRBV20-1 to TRBJ2-5; 8 bases align to TRBD2. The germline CDR1 and CDR2 sequences are DFQATT and SNEGSKA (reference sequence). The CDR3 contains 13 residues. The CDR3 sequence: CSLYSGGKETQYF. The DNA of the CDR3 is TGCAGCTTATACTCGGGGGGGAAAGAGACCCAGTACTTC.

This clonotype was counted at least ten times. The chain links TRBV6-2 or TRBV6-3 to TRBJ2-7; 7 bases line up with TRBD1. Germline V CDR1 and CDR2: MNHEY, SVGEGT. The CDR3 is 12 amino acids. Trimming removed 10 bases from V and 3 bases from J; junction bases left unmatched: 6. The CDR3 DNA is TGTGCCATCCTTGACAGGGTCTACGAGCAGTACTTC. Its translation is CAILDRVYEQYF.

The sample holds many counts of this clonotype. V gene TRBV2 combines with J gene TRBJ1-3, with 7 bases aligning to TRBD1. The CDR3 contains 17 residues. V was pared by 4 bases and J by 4 bases, with 13 bases of the junction left unmatched. The germline gives CDR1 SNHLY, CDR2 FYNNEI. Written as DNA, the CDR3 is TGTGCCAGCAGTGTCTTGGGACAGATCGCCTACGGAAACACCATATATTTT. Protein sequence: CASSVLGQIAYGNTIYF.

This clonotype occurred a few times. The chain employs TRBV6-2 or TRBV6-3 and TRBJ1-5; the D gene is possibly TRBD1 (6 bases). From germline, CDR1 is MNHEY and CDR2 SVGEGT. The CDR3 consists of 14 residues. Deletions cut 2 bases from V and 4 bases from J, with 9 bases between. Here the CDR3 reads CASSYTGNNQPQHF. In nucleotides, the CDR3 is TGTGCCAGCAGTTACACAGGGAATAATCAGCCCCAGCATTTT.